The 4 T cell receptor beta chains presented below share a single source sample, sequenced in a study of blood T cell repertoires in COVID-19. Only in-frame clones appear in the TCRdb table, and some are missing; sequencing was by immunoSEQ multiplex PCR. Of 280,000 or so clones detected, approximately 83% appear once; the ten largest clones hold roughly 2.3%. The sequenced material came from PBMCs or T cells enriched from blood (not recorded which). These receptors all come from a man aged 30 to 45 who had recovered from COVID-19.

CDR3 protein: CASSLGDTMSPQHF. The CDR3 DNA sequence: TGTGCCAGCAGCTTGGGGGACACCATGTCGCCCCAGCATTTT. The rearrangement joins TRBV5-6 to TRBJ1-5, with D possibly matching TRBD1 (6 bases). Germline CDR1 and CDR2: SGHDT and YYEEEE. The CDR3 is 14 amino acids. The V gene lost 0 bases and the J gene lost 9 bases, with 13 bases spanning the gap.

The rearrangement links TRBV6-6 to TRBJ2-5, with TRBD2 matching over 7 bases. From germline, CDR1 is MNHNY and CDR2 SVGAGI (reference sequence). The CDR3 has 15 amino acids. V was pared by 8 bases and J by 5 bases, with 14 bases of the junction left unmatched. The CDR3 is CASSGGGTYRETQYF. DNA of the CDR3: TGTGCCAGCTCTGGCGGGGGTACCTATAGGGAGACCCAGTACTTC.

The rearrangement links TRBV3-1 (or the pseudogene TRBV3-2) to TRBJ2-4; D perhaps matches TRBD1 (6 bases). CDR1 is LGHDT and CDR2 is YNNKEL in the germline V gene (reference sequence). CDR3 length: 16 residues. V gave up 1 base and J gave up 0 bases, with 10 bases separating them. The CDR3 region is CASSQGQGLAKNIQYF. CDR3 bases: TGTGCCAGCAGCCAAGGGCAGGGGCTAGCCAAAAACATTCAGTACTTC.

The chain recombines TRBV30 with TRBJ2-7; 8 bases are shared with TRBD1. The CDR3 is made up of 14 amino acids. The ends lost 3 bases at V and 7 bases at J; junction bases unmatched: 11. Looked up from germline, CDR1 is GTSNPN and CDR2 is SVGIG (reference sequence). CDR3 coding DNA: TGTGCCTGGAGCCCCGGGCAGGGGGCTTTGGAGCAGTACTTC. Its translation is CAWSPGQGALEQYF.